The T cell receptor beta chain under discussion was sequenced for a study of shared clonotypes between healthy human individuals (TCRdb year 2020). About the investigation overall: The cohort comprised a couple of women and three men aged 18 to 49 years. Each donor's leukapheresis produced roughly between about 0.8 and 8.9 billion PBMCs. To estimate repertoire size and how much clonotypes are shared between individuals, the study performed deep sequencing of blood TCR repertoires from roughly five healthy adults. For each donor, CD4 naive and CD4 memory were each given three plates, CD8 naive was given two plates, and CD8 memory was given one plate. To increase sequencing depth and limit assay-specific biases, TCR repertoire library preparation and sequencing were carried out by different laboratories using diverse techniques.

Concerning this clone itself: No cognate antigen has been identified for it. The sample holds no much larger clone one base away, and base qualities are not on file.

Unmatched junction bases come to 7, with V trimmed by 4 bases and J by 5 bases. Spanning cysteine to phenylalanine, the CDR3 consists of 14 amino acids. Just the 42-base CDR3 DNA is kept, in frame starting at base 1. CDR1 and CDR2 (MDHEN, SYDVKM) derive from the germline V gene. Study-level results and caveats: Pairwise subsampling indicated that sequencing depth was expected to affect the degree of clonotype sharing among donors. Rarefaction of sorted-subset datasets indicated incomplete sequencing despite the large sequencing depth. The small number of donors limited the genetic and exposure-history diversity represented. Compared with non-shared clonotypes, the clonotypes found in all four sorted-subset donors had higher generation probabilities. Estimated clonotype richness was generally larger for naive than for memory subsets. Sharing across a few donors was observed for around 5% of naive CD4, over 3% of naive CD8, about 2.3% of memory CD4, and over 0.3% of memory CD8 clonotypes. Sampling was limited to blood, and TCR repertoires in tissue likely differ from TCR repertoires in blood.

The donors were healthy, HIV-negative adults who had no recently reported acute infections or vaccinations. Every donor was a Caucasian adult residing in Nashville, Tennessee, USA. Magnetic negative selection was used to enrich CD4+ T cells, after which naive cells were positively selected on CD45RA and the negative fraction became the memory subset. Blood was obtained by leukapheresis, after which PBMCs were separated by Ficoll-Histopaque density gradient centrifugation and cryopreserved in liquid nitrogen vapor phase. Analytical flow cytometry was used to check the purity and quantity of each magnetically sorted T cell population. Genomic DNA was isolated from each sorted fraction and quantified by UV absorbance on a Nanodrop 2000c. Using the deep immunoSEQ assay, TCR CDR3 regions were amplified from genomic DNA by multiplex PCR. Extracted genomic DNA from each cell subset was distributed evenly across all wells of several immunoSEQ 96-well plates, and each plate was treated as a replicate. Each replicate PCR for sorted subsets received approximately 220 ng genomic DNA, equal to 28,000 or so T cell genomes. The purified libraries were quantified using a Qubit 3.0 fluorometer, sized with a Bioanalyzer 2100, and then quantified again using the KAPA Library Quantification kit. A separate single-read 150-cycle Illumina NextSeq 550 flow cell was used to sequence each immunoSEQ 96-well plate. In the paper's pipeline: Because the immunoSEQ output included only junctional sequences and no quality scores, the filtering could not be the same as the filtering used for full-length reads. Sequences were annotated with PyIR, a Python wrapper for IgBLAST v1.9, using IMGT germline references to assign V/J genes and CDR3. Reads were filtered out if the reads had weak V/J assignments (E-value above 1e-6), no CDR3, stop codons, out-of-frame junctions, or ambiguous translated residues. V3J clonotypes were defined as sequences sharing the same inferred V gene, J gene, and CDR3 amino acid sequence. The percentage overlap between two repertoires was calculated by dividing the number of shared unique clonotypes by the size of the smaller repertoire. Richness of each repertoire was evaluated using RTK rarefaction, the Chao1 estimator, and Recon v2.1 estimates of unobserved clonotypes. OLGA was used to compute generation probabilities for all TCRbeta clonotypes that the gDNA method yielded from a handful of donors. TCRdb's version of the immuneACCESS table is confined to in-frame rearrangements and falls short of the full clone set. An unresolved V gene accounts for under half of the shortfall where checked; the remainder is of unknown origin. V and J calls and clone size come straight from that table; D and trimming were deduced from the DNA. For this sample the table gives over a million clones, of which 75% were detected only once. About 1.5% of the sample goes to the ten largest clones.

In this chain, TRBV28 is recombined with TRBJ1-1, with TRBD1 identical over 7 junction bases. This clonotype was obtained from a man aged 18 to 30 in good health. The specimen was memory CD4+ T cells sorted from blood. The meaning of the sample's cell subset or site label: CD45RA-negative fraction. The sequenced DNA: TGTGCCAGCAGTTCACAGGGGCGTCGGACTGAAGCTTTCTTT. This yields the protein CASSSQGRRTEAFF.